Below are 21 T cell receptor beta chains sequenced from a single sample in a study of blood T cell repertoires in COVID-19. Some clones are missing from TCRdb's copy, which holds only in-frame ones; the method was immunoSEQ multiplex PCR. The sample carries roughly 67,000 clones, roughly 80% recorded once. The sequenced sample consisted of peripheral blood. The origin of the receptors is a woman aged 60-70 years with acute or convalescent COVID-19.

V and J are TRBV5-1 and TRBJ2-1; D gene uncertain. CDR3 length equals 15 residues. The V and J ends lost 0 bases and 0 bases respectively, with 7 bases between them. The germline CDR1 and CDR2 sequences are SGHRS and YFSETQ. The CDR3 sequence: CASSLDSSSYNEQFF. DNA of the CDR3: TGCGCCAGCAGCTTGGACTCGAGCTCCTACAATGAGCAGTTCTTC.

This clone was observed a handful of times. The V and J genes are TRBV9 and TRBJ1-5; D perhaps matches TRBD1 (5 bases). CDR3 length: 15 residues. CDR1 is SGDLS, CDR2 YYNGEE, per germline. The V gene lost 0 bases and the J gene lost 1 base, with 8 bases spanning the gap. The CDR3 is CASSVAGESNQPQHF. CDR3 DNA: TGTGCCAGCAGCGTAGCGGGGGAAAGCAATCAGCCCCAGCATTTT.

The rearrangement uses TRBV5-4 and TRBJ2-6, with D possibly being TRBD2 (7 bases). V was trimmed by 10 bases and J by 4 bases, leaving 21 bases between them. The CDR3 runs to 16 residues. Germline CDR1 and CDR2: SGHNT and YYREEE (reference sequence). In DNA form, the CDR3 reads TGTGCCGGAAGGGGCGGGGGCCCGGGGGGGGCCAACGTCCTGACTTTC. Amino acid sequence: CAGRGGGPGGANVLTF.

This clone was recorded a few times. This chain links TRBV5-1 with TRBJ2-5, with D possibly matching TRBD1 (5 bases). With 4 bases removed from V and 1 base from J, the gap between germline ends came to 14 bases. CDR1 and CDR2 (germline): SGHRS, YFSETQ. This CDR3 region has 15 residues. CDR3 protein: CASSQQGAPQETQYF. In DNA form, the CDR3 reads TGCGCCAGCAGCCAACAAGGGGCGCCCCAAGAGACCCAGTACTTC.

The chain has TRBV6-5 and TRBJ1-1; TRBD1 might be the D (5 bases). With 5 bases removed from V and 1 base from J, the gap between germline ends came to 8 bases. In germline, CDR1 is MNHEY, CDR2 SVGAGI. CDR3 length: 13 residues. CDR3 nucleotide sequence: TGTGCCAGCAGTCTCGGACAGAACACTGAAGCTTTCTTT. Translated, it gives CASSLGQNTEAFF.

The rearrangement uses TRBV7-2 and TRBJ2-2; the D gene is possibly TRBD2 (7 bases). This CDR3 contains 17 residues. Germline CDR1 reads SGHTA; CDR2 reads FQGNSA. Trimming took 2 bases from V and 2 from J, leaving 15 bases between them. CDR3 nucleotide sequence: TGTGCCAGCAGCTTATTGGTCGCGGGGGCTAACACCGGGGAGCTGTTTTTT. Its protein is CASSLLVAGANTGELFF. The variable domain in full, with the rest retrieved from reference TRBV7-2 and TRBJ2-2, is GAGVSQSPSNKVTEKGKDVELRCDPISGHTALYWYRQSLGQGLEFLIYFQGNSAPDKSGLPSDRFSAERTGGSVSTLTIQRTQQEDSAVYLCASSLLVAGANTGELFFGEGSRLTVL.

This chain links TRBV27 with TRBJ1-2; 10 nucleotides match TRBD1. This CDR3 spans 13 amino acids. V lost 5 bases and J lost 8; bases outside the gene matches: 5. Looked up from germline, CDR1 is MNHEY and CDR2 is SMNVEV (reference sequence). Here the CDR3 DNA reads TGTGCCAGCAGTCAGGACAGGGGGGGAGGCTACACCTTC. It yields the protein CASSQDRGGGYTF.

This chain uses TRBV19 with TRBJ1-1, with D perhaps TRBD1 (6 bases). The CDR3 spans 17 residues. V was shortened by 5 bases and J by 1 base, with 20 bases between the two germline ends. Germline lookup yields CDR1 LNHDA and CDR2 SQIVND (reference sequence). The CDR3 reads CASSAVQGFQSNTEAFF. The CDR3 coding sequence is TGTGCCAGTAGTGCCGTACAGGGTTTCCAATCGAACACTGAAGCTTTCTTT.

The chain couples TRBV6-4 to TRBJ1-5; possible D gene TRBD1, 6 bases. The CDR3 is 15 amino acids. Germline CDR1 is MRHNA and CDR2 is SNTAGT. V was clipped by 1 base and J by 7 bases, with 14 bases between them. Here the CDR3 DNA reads TGTGCCAGCAGTGACTTTGGGGGCCCGGGACAGCCCCAGCATTTT. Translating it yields CASSDFGGPGQPQHF.

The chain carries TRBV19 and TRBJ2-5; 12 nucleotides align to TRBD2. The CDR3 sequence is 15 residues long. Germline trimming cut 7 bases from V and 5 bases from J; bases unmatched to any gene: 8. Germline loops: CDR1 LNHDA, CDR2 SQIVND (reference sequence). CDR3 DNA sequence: TGTGCCAGTAAGGCTAGCGGGGGGGCAGGTGAGACCCAGTACTTC. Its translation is CASKASGGAGETQYF.

The CDR3 sequence is CASSLRWQGNGYTF. For the CDR3, the DNA is TGTGCCAGCAGTTTAAGATGGCAGGGAAATGGCTACACCTTC. The V and J genes are TRBV27 and TRBJ1-2, with D possibly matching TRBD1 (5 bases). Trimming stripped 2 bases from V and 6 bases from J, with 13 bases between. This CDR3 has 14 residues. CDR1 is MNHEY and CDR2 is SMNVEV in the germline V gene (reference sequence).

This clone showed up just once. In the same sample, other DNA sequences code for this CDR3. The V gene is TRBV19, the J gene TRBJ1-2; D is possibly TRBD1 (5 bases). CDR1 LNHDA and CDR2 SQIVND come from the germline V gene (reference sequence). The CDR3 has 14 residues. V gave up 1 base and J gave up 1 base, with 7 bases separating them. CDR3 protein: CASSIVGGNYGYTF. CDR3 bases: TGTGCCAGTAGTATAGTCGGGGGTAACTATGGCTACACCTTC.

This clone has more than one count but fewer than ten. The CDR3 loop reads CAISVNRGAPEQYF. The CDR3 DNA reads TGTGCCATCAGTGTCAACAGGGGCGCCCCGGAGCAGTACTTC. The rearrangement uses TRBV10-3 and TRBJ2-7; TRBD1 aligns across 7 bases. The germline CDR1 and CDR2 sequences are ENHRY and SYGVKD. Trimming removed 4 bases from V and 7 bases from J; junction bases left unmatched: 10. This CDR3 is built from 14 residues.

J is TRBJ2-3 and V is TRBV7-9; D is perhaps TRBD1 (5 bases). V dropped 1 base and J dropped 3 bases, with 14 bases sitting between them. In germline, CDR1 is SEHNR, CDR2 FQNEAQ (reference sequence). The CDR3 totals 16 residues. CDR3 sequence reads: CASSLDSGFQTDTQYF. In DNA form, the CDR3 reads TGTGCCAGCAGCTTAGATTCAGGGTTCCAGACAGATACGCAGTATTTT.

The CDR3 nucleotides are TGTGCCAGTAGTGCCGGACAGGGACGGCACACTGAAGCTTTCTTT. This gives the protein CASSAGQGRHTEAFF. J is TRBJ1-1 and V is TRBV19; 8 nucleotides line up with TRBD1. The CDR3 runs 15 residues. The V gene's germline CDR1 is LNHDA and CDR2 SQIVND (reference sequence). The trim removed 5 bases at V and 3 bases at J, leaving 8 bases unmatched. Complete variable domain (other parts from reference TRBV19 and TRBJ1-1): DGGITQSPKYLFRKEGQNVTLSCEQNLNHDAMYWYRQDPGQGLRLIYYSQIVNDFQKGDIAEGYSVSREKKESFPLTVTSAQKNPTAFYLCASSAGQGRHTEAFFGQGTRLTVV.

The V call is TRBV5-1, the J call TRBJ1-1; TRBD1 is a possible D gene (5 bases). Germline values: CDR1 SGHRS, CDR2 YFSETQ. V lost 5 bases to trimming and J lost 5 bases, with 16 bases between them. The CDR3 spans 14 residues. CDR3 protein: CASRSAGSRTEAFF. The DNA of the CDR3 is TGCGCCAGCAGATCCGCAGGGTCGAGGACTGAAGCTTTCTTT.

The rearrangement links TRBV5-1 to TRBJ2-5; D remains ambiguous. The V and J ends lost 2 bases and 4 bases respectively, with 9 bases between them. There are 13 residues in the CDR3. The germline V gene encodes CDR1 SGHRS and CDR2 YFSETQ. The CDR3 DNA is TGCGCCAGCAGCTTAAAGAGCGCAGAGACCCAGTACTTC. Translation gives CASSLKSAETQYF.

The DNA for the CDR3 is TGCGCCAGCAGCTTGGAGGGGGCTTGGGGTGAAAAACTGTTTTTT. It translates to CASSLEGAWGEKLFF. The J gene is TRBJ1-4, the V gene TRBV5-1, with 7 bases fitting TRBD1. CDR1 and CDR2 from the germline V gene are SGHRS and YFSETQ. CDR3 length: 15 residues. The V and J ends lost 0 bases and 7 bases, in that order; junction bases with no gene match: 6.

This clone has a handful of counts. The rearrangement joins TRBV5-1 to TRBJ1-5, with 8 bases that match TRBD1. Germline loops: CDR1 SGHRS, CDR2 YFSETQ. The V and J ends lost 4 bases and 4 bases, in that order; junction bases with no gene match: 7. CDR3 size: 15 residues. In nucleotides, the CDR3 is TGCGCCAGCAGCCTCGGGACAGGTGATAATCAGCCCCAGCATTTT. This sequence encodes CASSLGTGDNQPQHF.

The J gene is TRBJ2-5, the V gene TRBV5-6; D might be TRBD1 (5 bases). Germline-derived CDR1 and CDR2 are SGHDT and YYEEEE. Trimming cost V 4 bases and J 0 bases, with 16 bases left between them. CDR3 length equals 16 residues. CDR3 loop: CASSLATELYQETQYF. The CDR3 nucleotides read TGTGCCAGCAGCCTGGCGACAGAGCTGTACCAAGAGACCCAGTACTTC.

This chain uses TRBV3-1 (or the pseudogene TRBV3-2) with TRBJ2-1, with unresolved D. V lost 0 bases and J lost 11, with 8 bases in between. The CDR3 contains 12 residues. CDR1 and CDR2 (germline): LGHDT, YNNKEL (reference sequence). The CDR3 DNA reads TGTGCCAGCAGCCAAGAGGGCATAAAGCAGTTCTTC. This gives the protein CASSQEGIKQFF.